The sequence of this TCR beta chain was determined in a study of response to subunit inactivated influenza vaccine. Each CDR3 protein is one row after TCRdb ran MiXCR on the RT-PCR reads. The sample carries some 480,000 distinct CDR3 sequences, 9.5% to 13% recorded once. Looked up from germline, CDR1 is MNHEY and CDR2 is SVGAGI. The V and J ends lost 0 bases and 1 base respectively, with 7 bases between them. The CDR3 is 14 amino acids. Sequenced material: PBMCs from blood, taken 45 days after vaccination. This receptor was obtained from a middle-aged man who received an inactivated influenza vaccine. The rearrangement uses TRBV6-5 and TRBJ2-7; D gene unclear. Written as DNA, the CDR3 is TGTGCCAGCAGTTACTCCTCTACGTCCTACGAGCAGTACTTC. It specifies CASSYSSTSYEQYF.